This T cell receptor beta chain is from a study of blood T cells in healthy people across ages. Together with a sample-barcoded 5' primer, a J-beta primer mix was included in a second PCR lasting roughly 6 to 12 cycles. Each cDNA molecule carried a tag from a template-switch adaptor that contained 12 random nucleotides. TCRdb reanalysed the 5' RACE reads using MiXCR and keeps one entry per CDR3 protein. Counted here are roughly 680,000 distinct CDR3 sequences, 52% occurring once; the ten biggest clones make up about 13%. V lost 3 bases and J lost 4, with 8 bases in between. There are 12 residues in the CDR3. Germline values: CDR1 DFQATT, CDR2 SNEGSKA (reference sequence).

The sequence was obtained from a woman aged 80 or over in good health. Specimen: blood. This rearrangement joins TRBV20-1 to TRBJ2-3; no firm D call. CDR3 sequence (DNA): TGCAGTGCTAGCCTTAACGCAGATACGCAGTATTTT. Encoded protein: CSASLNADTQYF.